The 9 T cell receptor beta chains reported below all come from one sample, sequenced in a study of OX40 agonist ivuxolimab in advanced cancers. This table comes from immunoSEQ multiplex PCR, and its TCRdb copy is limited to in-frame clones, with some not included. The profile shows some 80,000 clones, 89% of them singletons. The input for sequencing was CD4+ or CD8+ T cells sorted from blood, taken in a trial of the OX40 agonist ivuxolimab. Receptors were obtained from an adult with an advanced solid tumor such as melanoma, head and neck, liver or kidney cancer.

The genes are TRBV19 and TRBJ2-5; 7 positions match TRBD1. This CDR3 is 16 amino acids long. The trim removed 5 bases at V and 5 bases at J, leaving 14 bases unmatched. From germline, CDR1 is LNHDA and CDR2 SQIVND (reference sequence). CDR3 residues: CASSALLTGEGETQYF. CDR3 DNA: TGTGCCAGTAGTGCCTTACTCACAGGGGAAGGTGAGACCCAGTACTTC.

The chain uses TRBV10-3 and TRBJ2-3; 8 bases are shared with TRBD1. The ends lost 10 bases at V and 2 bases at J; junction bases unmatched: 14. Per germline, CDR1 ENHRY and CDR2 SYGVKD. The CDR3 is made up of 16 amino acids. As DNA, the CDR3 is TGTGCCAGCGCCGAGTGGGCAGGGGGCTCCACAGATACGCAGTATTTT. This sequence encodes CASAEWAGGSTDTQYF.

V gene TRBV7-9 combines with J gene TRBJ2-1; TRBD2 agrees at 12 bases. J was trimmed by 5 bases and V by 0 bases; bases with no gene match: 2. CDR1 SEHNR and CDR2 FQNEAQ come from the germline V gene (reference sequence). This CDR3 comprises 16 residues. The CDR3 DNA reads TGTGCCAGCAGCTTAGCGAGACTAGCGGGAGACAATGAGCAGTTCTTC. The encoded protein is CASSLARLAGDNEQFF.

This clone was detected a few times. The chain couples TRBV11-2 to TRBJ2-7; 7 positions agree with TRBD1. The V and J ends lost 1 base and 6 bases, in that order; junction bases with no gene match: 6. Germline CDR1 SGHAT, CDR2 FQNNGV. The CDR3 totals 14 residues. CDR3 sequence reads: CASSLGVGGGEQYF. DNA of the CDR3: TGTGCCAGCAGCTTAGGGGTAGGGGGCGGCGAGCAGTACTTC.

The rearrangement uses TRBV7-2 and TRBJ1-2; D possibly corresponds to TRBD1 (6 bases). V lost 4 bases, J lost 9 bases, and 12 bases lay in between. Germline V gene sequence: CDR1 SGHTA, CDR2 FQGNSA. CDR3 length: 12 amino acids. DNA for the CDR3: TGTGCCAGCAGCTCTTCCGGGACAAGCTACACCTTC. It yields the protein CASSSSGTSYTF.

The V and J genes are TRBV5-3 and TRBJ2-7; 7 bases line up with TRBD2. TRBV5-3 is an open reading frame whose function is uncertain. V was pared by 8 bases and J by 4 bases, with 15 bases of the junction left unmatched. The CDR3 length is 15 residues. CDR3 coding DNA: TGTGCCAGCAGCAAGGGAGGGGAGGGCCCTTACGAGCAGTACTTC. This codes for CASSKGGEGPYEQYF.

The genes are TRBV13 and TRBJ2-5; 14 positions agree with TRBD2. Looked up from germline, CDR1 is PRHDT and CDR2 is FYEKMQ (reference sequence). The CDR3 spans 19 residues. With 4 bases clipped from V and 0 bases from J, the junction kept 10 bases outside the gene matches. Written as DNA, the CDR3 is TGTGCCAGCAGCTCTGGAGGACTAGCGGGAGGAGGGTACCAAGAGACCCAGTACTTC. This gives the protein CASSSGGLAGGGYQETQYF.

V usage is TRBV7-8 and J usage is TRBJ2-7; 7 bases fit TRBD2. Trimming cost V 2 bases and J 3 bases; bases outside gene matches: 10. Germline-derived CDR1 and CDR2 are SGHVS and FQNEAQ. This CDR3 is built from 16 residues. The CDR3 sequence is CASSLTSGGEGYEQYF. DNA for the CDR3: TGTGCCAGCAGCTTAACCTCTGGCGGGGAGGGCTACGAGCAGTACTTC.

CDR3 DNA: TGCGCCAGCAGTGGTAGACAGGGGGTAAACCAGCCCCAGCATTTT. Translation gives CASSGRQGVNQPQHF. The gene calls are TRBV10-2 and TRBJ1-5; 9 positions match TRBD1. V lost 4 bases to trimming and J lost 7 bases; unmatched junction nucleotides: 8. Germline V gene lookup returns CDR1 WSHSY and CDR2 SAAADI. The CDR3 loop spans 15 amino acids.